This TCR beta chain was captured by sequencing in a study of control samples from healthy donors and cancer patients. Germline values: CDR1 SNHLY, CDR2 FYNNEI. Trimming took off 6 bases at V and 5 bases at J, with 19 bases between the two ends. This CDR3 contains 15 residues. The method was immunoSEQ multiplex PCR; TCRdb's version includes in-frame clones alone and lacks a portion of them. The table records roughly 400,000 clones, around nine tenths of them present only once. The chain is built from TRBV2 and TRBJ1-2; TRBD1 is a possible D gene (5 bases). Sequenced material: PBMCs. This clonotype originated in a man in his forties or fifties with head and neck cancer. CDR3 nucleotide sequence: TGTGCCAGCAGGCGGCTATCGGGGGATACATATGGCTACACCTTC. The encoded protein is CASRRLSGDTYGYTF. The full variable domain, rest sourced from reference TRBV2 and TRBJ1-2, is EPEVTQTPSHQVTQMGQEVILRCVPISNHLYFYWYRQILGQKVEFLVSFYNNEISEKSEIFDDQFSVERPDGSNFTLKIRSTKLEDSAMYFCASRRLSGDTYGYTFGSGTRLTVV.